What follows are 31 T cell receptor beta chains derived from one specimen sequenced in a study of T cell responses to AZD1222 COVID-19 vaccine. Some clones are missing from TCRdb's copy, which holds only in-frame ones; the method was immunoSEQ multiplex PCR. Altogether approximately 100,000 clones are present, about 89% being singletons, with the ten largest covering approximately 15%. The source was peripheral blood, collected on day 0 of AZD1222 vaccination. All receptors derive from an adult in good health.

This sequence joins TRBV15 and TRBJ2-3; tentatively, D is TRBD1 (6 bases). CDR1 is LNHNV and CDR2 is YYDKDF in the germline V gene (reference sequence). The ends were cut back, 2 bases at V and 2 bases at J, with 11 bases in the middle. The CDR3 sequence is 15 residues long. The CDR3 sequence is CATSRRTDHTDTQYF. The CDR3 DNA is TGTGCCACCAGCAGAAGGACAGACCACACAGATACGCAGTATTTT.

For this clone: The same CDR3 arises from other DNA sequences in this sample as well. This chain's CDR3 is CASRSGSFYEQYF. CDR3 DNA sequence: TGCGCCAGCCGTAGCGGGAGTTTTTACGAGCAGTACTTC. The chain links TRBV5-1 to TRBJ2-7, with 9 bases matching TRBD2. V gave up 7 bases and J gave up 4 bases; unmatched junction bases: 6. Germline loops: CDR1 SGHRS, CDR2 YFSETQ. The CDR3 contains 13 residues.

The rearrangement joins TRBV9 to TRBJ2-2; TRBD1 agrees at 9 bases. The V segment lost 4 bases and the J segment 7 bases; nucleotides outside the gene matches: 8. The V gene's germline CDR1 is SGDLS and CDR2 YYNGEE. The length of the CDR3 is 15 residues. The CDR3 sequence: CASSPLQGAFGELFF. CDR3 nucleotides: TGTGCCAGCAGCCCCCTACAGGGGGCTTTCGGGGAGCTGTTTTTT.

This chain links TRBV14 with TRBJ1-3; D gene unclear. V dropped 1 base and J dropped 0 bases, with 13 bases sitting between them. Germline assignment: CDR1 SGHDN and CDR2 FVKESK. This CDR3 is 17 amino acids long. The CDR3 region is CASSQGLSYPSGNTIYF. DNA for the CDR3: TGTGCCAGCAGCCAAGGACTGAGCTATCCCTCTGGAAACACCATATATTTT. Together with reference TRBV14 and TRBJ1-3, the CDR3 gives the full variable domain: EAGVTQFPSHSVIEKGQTVTLRCDPISGHDNLYWYRRVMGKEIKFLLHFVKESKQDESGMPNNRFLAERTGGTYSTLKVQPAELEDSGVYFCASSQGLSYPSGNTIYFGEGSWLTVV.

The J gene is TRBJ1-1, the V gene TRBV7-2; D is undetermined. The CDR3 extends over 14 amino acids. Trimming cost V 9 bases and J 4 bases, with 18 bases left between them. Germline V gene sequence: CDR1 SGHTA, CDR2 FQGNSA. The CDR3 nucleotides are TGTGCCAGTCGATTAGTGGCCGGAGGCACTGAAGCTTTCTTT. It specifies CASRLVAGGTEAFF.

The chain employs TRBV3-1 (or the pseudogene TRBV3-2) and TRBJ2-2; D remains unclear. The CDR3 has 11 residues. CDR1 is LGHDT and CDR2 is YNNKEL in the germline V gene (reference sequence). The germline V and J ends were trimmed by 11 bases and 6 bases, with 10 bases remaining between them. This CDR3 reads CASGGPGELFF. For the CDR3, the DNA is TGTGCCTCGGGCGGTCCCGGGGAGCTGTTTTTT.

The V call is TRBV7-9, the J call TRBJ2-7, with 8 bases matching TRBD1. CDR1 and CDR2 (germline): SEHNR, FQNEAQ (reference sequence). The CDR3 runs 14 residues. V trimming: 6 bases; J trimming: 3 bases; junction bases outside the gene matches: 7. The CDR3: CASRQTGGIYEQYF. CDR3 sequence (DNA): TGTGCCAGCAGACAAACAGGGGGAATCTACGAGCAGTACTTC.

The chain couples TRBV24-1 to TRBJ1-5; D might be TRBD1 (6 bases). V was pared by 5 bases and J by 2 bases, with 18 bases between. Germline CDR1 and CDR2: KGHDR and SFDVKD. This CDR3 has 17 amino acids. The CDR3 here is CATSGGGVLAGNQPQHF. The CDR3 bases are TGTGCCACCAGTGGTGGGGGCGTATTGGCGGGCAATCAGCCCCAGCATTTT.

This clone is a singleton in its sample. The chain is built from TRBV19 and TRBJ2-2; D may be TRBD1 (5 bases). The CDR3 is made up of 14 amino acids. The germline CDR1 and CDR2 sequences are LNHDA and SQIVND (reference sequence). V was pared by 5 bases and J by 7 bases, with 14 bases between. The CDR3 DNA reads as TGTGCCAGTAGTGCAGACAGCCCGGTCGGGGAGCTGTTTTTT. Protein sequence: CASSADSPVGELFF. Drawing the rest from reference TRBV19 and TRBJ2-2, the complete variable domain is DGGITQSPKYLFRKEGQNVTLSCEQNLNHDAMYWYRQDPGQGLRLIYYSQIVNDFQKGDIAEGYSVSREKKESFPLTVTSAQKNPTAFYLCASSADSPVGELFFGEGSRLTVL.

J is TRBJ1-3 and V is TRBV2; 7 bases agree with TRBD1. After removal of 6 bases from V and 3 bases from J, the junction contained 8 bases not matched to a gene. CDR3 length equals 15 residues. CDR1 SNHLY and CDR2 FYNNEI come from the germline V gene. The CDR3 DNA sequence: TGTGCCAGCAGAATGGGACAGTCGGTTGGAAACACCATATATTTT. It yields the protein CASRMGQSVGNTIYF.

V usage is TRBV18 and J usage is TRBJ1-2, with D unresolved. The V end was cut by 2 bases, the J end by 2 bases, with 6 bases between. The CDR3 spans 13 residues. Germline CDR1 KGHSH, CDR2 LQKENI. Here the CDR3 reads CASSPSDNYGYTF. The CDR3 coding sequence is TGTGCCAGCTCACCATCAGACAACTATGGCTACACCTTC.

The CDR3 sequence: CASSLDQSTGELFF. As DNA, the CDR3 is TGTGCCAGCAGCTTAGATCAGAGCACCGGGGAGCTGTTTTTT. This chain joins TRBV11-3 and TRBJ2-2; no reliable D call. The CDR3 runs to 14 residues. V dropped 0 bases and J dropped 4 bases, with 6 bases sitting between them. CDR1 SGHNT and CDR2 YENEEA come from the germline V gene.

The chain links TRBV7-9 to TRBJ2-2, with 7 nucleotides matching TRBD2. Germline V gene data show CDR1 as SEHNR and CDR2 as FQNEAQ (reference sequence). The CDR3 is 16 residues long. The V gene end was trimmed by 5 bases and the J gene end by 4 bases; junction bases not matched to a gene: 10. DNA of the CDR3: TGTGCCAGCAGCGCCTCGCGGGGGACCCCCACCGGGGAGCTGTTTTTT. Amino acid sequence: CASSASRGTPTGELFF.

The chain uses TRBV9 and TRBJ2-6; D gene uncertain. Trimming removed 4 bases at V and 0 bases at J, with 5 bases between. There are 14 residues in the CDR3. Germline values: CDR1 SGDLS, CDR2 YYNGEE. The CDR3: CASSTASGANVLTF. The CDR3 DNA reads TGTGCCAGCAGCACAGCCTCTGGGGCCAACGTCCTGACTTTC.

The chain has TRBV29-1 and TRBJ1-1; 8 bases fit TRBD1. The CDR3 has 14 residues. J gave up 5 bases and V 5 bases, and 10 bases lay outside the gene matches. Germline V gene lookup returns CDR1 SQVTM and CDR2 ANQGSEA. DNA of the CDR3: TGCAGCGTTCCCCAGGGGGCGTTTAGTACTGAAGCTTTCTTT. Protein: CSVPQGAFSTEAFF.

J is TRBJ1-1 and V is TRBV10-1, with D possibly TRBD1 on 6 matching bases. The V and J ends lost 4 bases and 0 bases respectively, with 9 bases between them. The CDR3 extends over 14 amino acids. The germline gives CDR1 WNHNN, CDR2 SYGVQD (reference sequence). The CDR3 loop reads CASSARTVNTEAFF. CDR3 sequence (DNA): TGCGCCAGCAGTGCGCGGACAGTGAACACTGAAGCTTTCTTT.

This CDR3 is CASSDGGGANGELFF. CDR3 in DNA: TGTGCCAGCAGTGATGGCGGGGGGGCCAACGGGGAGCTGTTTTTT. The chain employs TRBV2 and TRBJ2-2, with 9 nucleotides matching TRBD2. CDR3 size: 15 residues. The trim removed 3 bases at V and 7 bases at J, leaving 6 bases unmatched. Germline CDR1 and CDR2: SNHLY and FYNNEI.

This chain connects TRBV11-3 to TRBJ1-1; TRBD1 aligns across 7 bases. After removal of 9 bases from V and 4 bases from J, the junction contained 11 bases not matched to a gene. Looked up from germline, CDR1 is SGHNT and CDR2 is YENEEA. The CDR3 is made up of 14 amino acids. The CDR3 protein is CASKRQGVGTEAFF. CDR3 nucleotide sequence: TGTGCCAGTAAGCGACAGGGTGTGGGCACTGAAGCTTTCTTT.

This clone showed up just a few times. V and J are TRBV9 and TRBJ1-3; 9 nucleotides align to TRBD1. Unmatched junction bases numbered 5, after V lost 2 bases and J lost 5 bases. The CDR3 length is 15 residues. The germline gives CDR1 SGDLS, CDR2 YYNGEE. The DNA for the CDR3 is TGTGCCAGCAGCGTGGCCGGGACAGGGCGAAACACCATATATTTT. Protein sequence: CASSVAGTGRNTIYF.

The V gene is TRBV14, the J gene TRBJ1-1; 8 bases line up with TRBD1. This CDR3 contains 13 residues. V shed 5 bases, J shed 3 bases, and the junction held 2 bases outside the gene matches. The germline V gene has CDR1 SGHDN and CDR2 FVKESK. The CDR3 DNA reads as TGTGCCAGCAGCAACAGGGGGTACACTGAAGCTTTCTTT. Protein sequence: CASSNRGYTEAFF.

This chain links TRBV6-5 with TRBJ1-2, with TRBD1 matching 9 bases. J gave up 7 bases and V 4 bases, and 10 bases lay outside the gene matches. The CDR3 is 15 residues long. Germline CDR1 and CDR2: MNHEY and SVGAGI. The CDR3 loop reads CASSFTPGTGSGYTF. In nucleotides, the CDR3 is TGTGCCAGCAGTTTCACTCCCGGGACAGGGTCTGGCTACACCTTC.

The chain links TRBV27 to TRBJ1-1, with unresolved D. V lost 1 base and J 3 bases, leaving 6 bases between the germline ends. Germline V gene lookup returns CDR1 MNHEY and CDR2 SMNVEV (reference sequence). CDR3 length: 13 residues. CDR3 sequence reads: CASSLLGYTEAFF. The CDR3 DNA sequence: TGTGCCAGCAGTTTATTGGGATACACTGAAGCTTTCTTT.

This clone is judged medium-sized (0.01 to 0.1%). This chain links TRBV28 with TRBJ2-1, with D unclear. The CDR3 is made up of 18 amino acids. CDR1 and CDR2 (germline): MDHEN, SYDVKM. With 4 bases removed from V and 4 bases from J, the gap between germline ends came to 23 bases. The CDR3 sequence is CASSCLTATTYTYNEQFF. CDR3 sequence (DNA): TGTGCCAGCAGTTGCCTAACAGCCACAACTTACACTTACAATGAGCAGTTCTTC. The whole variable domain, filled in from reference TRBV28 and TRBJ2-1, reads DVKVTQSSRYLVKRTGEKVFLECVQDMDHENMFWYRQDPGLGLRLIYFSYDVKMKEKGDIPEGYSVSREKKERFSLILESASTNQTSMYLCASSCLTATTYTYNEQFFGPGTRLTVL.

This chain joins TRBV6-5 and TRBJ1-6, with a tentative D call TRBD1 (5 bases). CDR1 and CDR2 from the germline V gene are MNHEY and SVGAGI. V was cut by 8 bases and J by 3 bases, with 11 bases left in between. The CDR3 contains 14 residues. CDR3 protein: CASQGEGYNSPLHF. Here the CDR3 DNA reads TGTGCCAGCCAGGGAGAGGGCTATAATTCACCCCTCCACTTT.

The rearrangement uses TRBV6-5 and TRBJ1-1; D is undetermined. Germline CDR1 is MNHEY and CDR2 is SVGAGI. Trimming stripped 8 bases from V and 0 bases from J, with 10 bases between. The CDR3 loop spans 13 amino acids. The CDR3 DNA is TGTGCCAGCTTGGGGTCGATGAACACTGAAGCTTTCTTT. Protein product: CASLGSMNTEAFF.

This chain connects TRBV6-4 to TRBJ1-5, with D maybe TRBD1 (6 bases). CDR3 size: 17 residues. Trimming removed 2 bases at V and 2 bases at J, with 16 bases between. CDR1 and CDR2 from the germline V gene are MRHNA and SNTAGT. CDR3 amino acids: CASSDPDQGIGNQPQHF. CDR3 DNA: TGTGCCAGCAGTGACCCAGACCAGGGGATCGGCAATCAGCCCCAGCATTTT.

The rearrangement uses TRBV5-1 and TRBJ2-5; TRBD1 aligns across 9 bases. CDR1 and CDR2 (germline): SGHRS, YFSETQ. With 1 base clipped from V and 2 bases from J, the junction kept 6 bases outside the gene matches. This CDR3 spans 16 amino acids. CDR3 nucleotides: TGCGCCAGCAGCTTGCCGACAGGGGGTGAACAAGAGACCCAGTACTTC. This sequence encodes CASSLPTGGEQETQYF.

V is TRBV2 and J is TRBJ2-2; possibly TRBD2 for D (5 bases). The CDR3 consists of 16 residues. Germline loops: CDR1 SNHLY, CDR2 FYNNEI. The V and J ends lost 6 bases and 0 bases respectively, with 14 bases between them. As DNA, the CDR3 is TGTGCCAGCAGAGAAAGCGGTGGCGCGAACACCGGGGAGCTGTTTTTT. Translating gives CASRESGGANTGELFF.

The chain has TRBV21-1 and TRBJ1-1; the tabulated D call, TRBD1, remains unverified against the DNA. TRBV21-1 is described as a pseudogene. There are 14 residues in the CDR3. The CDR3 DNA reads as TGTGCCAGCAGTGACAGGGTAATGAACACTGAAGCTTTCTTT. Encoded protein: CASSDRVMNTEAFF.

This chain joins TRBV7-6 and TRBJ1-6; tentatively, D is TRBD1 (5 bases). Trimming removed 5 bases at V and 6 bases at J, with 14 bases between. This CDR3 spans 15 amino acids. Germline assignment: CDR1 SGHVS and CDR2 FNYEAQ. CDR3 nucleotide sequence: TGTGCCAGCAGCCCGTCCGGGGGAATTAATTCACCCCTCCACTTT. Its translation is CASSPSGGINSPLHF.

The chain is built from TRBV30 and TRBJ2-3; D is ambiguous. Trimming shortened V by 2 bases and J by 0 bases, and 9 bases separated the two germline ends. This CDR3 region has 14 residues. The germline gives CDR1 GTSNPN, CDR2 SVGIG (reference sequence). The CDR3 DNA follows: TGTGCCTGGAGTCTACTTACTAGCACAGATACGCAGTATTTT. Protein sequence: CAWSLLTSTDTQYF.